A single sample gave rise to the 28 T cell receptor beta chains below, sequenced in a study of blood T cell repertoires in COVID-19. TCRdb's table, derived via immunoSEQ multiplex PCR, lists solely in-frame clones and lacks some. The repertoire holds fewer than 200,000 clones, with approximately 90% as singletons. Sequencing was done on a sample of peripheral blood. These receptors originate from a man aged 30-40 years with COVID-19, enrolled during active disease.

The chain uses TRBV5-4 and TRBJ2-7; 8 bases are shared with TRBD2. V lost 0 bases, J lost 1 base, and 6 bases stayed unmatched. There are 16 residues in the CDR3. Germline V gene data show CDR1 as SGHNT and CDR2 as YYREEE (reference sequence). Here the CDR3 reads CASSLAGGDTSYEQYF. CDR3 bases: TGTGCCAGCAGCTTGGCCGGGGGGGACACTTCCTACGAGCAGTACTTC.

This chain connects TRBV7-6 to TRBJ2-5, with 8 nucleotides matching TRBD1. CDR3 length: 15 amino acids. CDR1 is SGHVS, CDR2 FNYEAQ, per germline. V dropped 5 bases and J dropped 4; count of bases not matched to a gene: 9. The CDR3 is CASSRRQGMGETQYF. The CDR3 region has the DNA TGTGCCAGCAGCCGGAGACAGGGGATGGGAGAGACCCAGTACTTC.

This chain links TRBV5-1 with TRBJ2-1; 11 bases are a match to TRBD2. Germline V lookup: CDR1 SGHRS, CDR2 YFSETQ. This CDR3 has 17 residues. The junction had 11 bases not matched to a gene; V was cut back by 4 bases and J by 5 bases. The CDR3 nucleotides read TGCGCCAGCAGCATTATAGCGGGGGGGCATAAGGACAATGAGCAGTTCTTC. Encoded protein: CASSIIAGGHKDNEQFF.

CDR3 coding DNA: TGTGCCAGCAGCCCCAGGGGGCGGGAAACCGGGGAGCTGTTTTTT. This codes for CASSPRGRETGELFF. The chain couples TRBV6-6 to TRBJ2-2, with 8 bases matching TRBD1. The CDR3 loop spans 15 amino acids. V was clipped by 6 bases and J by 5 bases; unmatched bases: 8. Germline CDR1 is MNHNY and CDR2 is SVGAGI (reference sequence).

J is TRBJ2-1 and V is TRBV27; a weak D match, TRBD2 (5 bases). CDR1 and CDR2 from the germline V gene are MNHEY and SMNVEV (reference sequence). CDR3 size: 16 residues. Trimming left V 3 bases short and J 4 bases short, with 16 bases between. The chain's CDR3 is CASSFSDSLAYNEQFF. For the CDR3, the DNA is TGTGCCAGCAGTTTCTCGGACTCCCTCGCGTACAATGAGCAGTTCTTC.

V gene TRBV4-2 combines with J gene TRBJ2-3; 8 bases are a match to TRBD2. Trimming removed 8 bases from V and 1 base from J; junction bases left unmatched: 5. Germline V CDR1 and CDR2: LGHNA, YNFKEQ. The CDR3 covers 14 residues. CDR3 protein: CASGRSGGTDTQYF. The CDR3 nucleotides are TGTGCCAGCGGACGTAGCGGGGGCACAGATACGCAGTATTTT.

The J gene is TRBJ1-5, the V gene TRBV6-2 or TRBV6-3, with TRBD1 as a possible D gene (5 bases). Germline V gene lookup returns CDR1 MNHEY and CDR2 SVGEGT. CDR3 size: 14 residues. V was clipped by 2 bases and J by 12 bases, with 17 bases between them. This chain's CDR3 is CASSYSTGGIHQHF. DNA for the CDR3: TGTGCCAGCAGTTACAGTACAGGAGGGATTCACCAGCATTTT.

The chain couples TRBV7-7 to TRBJ2-5; D is perhaps TRBD2 (5 bases). V lost 0 bases and J lost 2, with 10 bases in between. CDR1 and CDR2 (germline): SSHAT, FNYEAQ (reference sequence). This CDR3 has 15 residues. The CDR3 reads CASSLAYSGQETQYF. The CDR3 DNA reads as TGTGCCAGCAGCTTAGCTTACAGCGGACAAGAGACCCAGTACTTC.

The chain is built from TRBV6-2 or TRBV6-3 and TRBJ1-1, with unresolved D. The V end lost 3 bases, the J end lost 0 bases, and 11 bases lay between the germline ends. This CDR3 region has 15 residues. CDR1 is MNHEY and CDR2 is SVGEGT in the germline V gene. Here the CDR3 DNA reads TGTGCCAGCAGTTATTCCAGAAACCTGAACACTGAAGCTTTCTTT. Amino acid sequence: CASSYSRNLNTEAFF.

The V gene is TRBV21-1, the J gene TRBJ2-1; the D call TRBD2 from the table was never checked on the DNA. TRBV21-1 constitutes a pseudogene. The CDR3 runs to 16 residues. The CDR3 region is CASSKGRGEGGNEQFF. Here the CDR3 DNA reads TGTGCCAGCAGCAAAGGAAGGGGGGAGGGAGGCAATGAGCAGTTCTTC.

Written as DNA, the CDR3 is TGTGCCAGCAGTGGGGCCACAGGGGGCAGGGGAGAAGCTTTCTTT. This encodes CASSGATGGRGEAFF. The chain has TRBV2 and TRBJ1-1; 9 positions agree with TRBD1. Trimming at V came to 4 bases and at J to 8 bases, leaving 11 bases not matched to a gene. The CDR3 loop spans 15 amino acids. Germline assignment: CDR1 SNHLY and CDR2 FYNNEI.

This chain joins TRBV6-6 and TRBJ2-7; 10 bases fit TRBD2. V lost 6 bases and J lost 12; bases outside the gene matches: 11. CDR3 length: 13 amino acids. Germline-derived CDR1 and CDR2 are MNHNY and SVGAGI (reference sequence). The CDR3 protein is CASSPGAGGSRYF. The CDR3 DNA follows: TGTGCCAGCAGCCCAGGAGCGGGAGGGTCGCGGTACTTC.

This clone was seen only once. The J gene is TRBJ2-2, the V gene TRBV5-1, with 8 bases aligning to TRBD1. This CDR3 is 14 amino acids long. Trimming cost V 4 bases and J 5 bases; bases outside gene matches: 4. Germline V gene lookup returns CDR1 SGHRS and CDR2 YFSETQ. In nucleotides, the CDR3 is TGCGCCAGCAGCAAGGACAGGGAGACCGGGGAGCTGTTTTTT. Its protein is CASSKDRETGELFF.

The chain recombines TRBV21-1 with TRBJ2-7; TRBD2, the table's D call, lacks a check against the DNA. TRBV21-1 is a recognized pseudogene. The CDR3 contains 17 residues. CDR3 in amino acids: CASSKFKRCGTGEEQYF. The CDR3 nucleotides are TGTGCCAGCAGCAAATTCAAGAGGTGTGGAACGGGGGAGGAGCAGTACTTC.

The V call is TRBV7-2, the J call TRBJ1-3; D remains unclear. CDR3 size: 14 residues. CDR1 SGHTA and CDR2 FQGNSA come from the germline V gene. The V and J ends lost 1 base and 0 bases respectively, with 4 bases between them. The CDR3 bases are TGTGCCAGCAGCTTAGTGAGCTCTGGAAACACCATATATTTT. As protein: CASSLVSSGNTIYF.

V usage is TRBV7-9 and J usage is TRBJ1-3; a possible D gene is TRBD1 (5 bases). This CDR3 has 18 amino acids. The V gene lost 0 bases and the J gene lost 2 bases, with 17 bases spanning the gap. The germline gives CDR1 SEHNR, CDR2 FQNEAQ (reference sequence). As DNA, the CDR3 is TGTGCCAGCAGCTTAGCGTTCGACAGCCAAAGGACTGGAAACACCATATATTTT. It yields the protein CASSLAFDSQRTGNTIYF.

The chain combines TRBV29-1 with TRBJ2-3; D possibly corresponds to TRBD2 (5 bases). The CDR3 consists of 11 residues. With 6 bases removed from V and 4 bases from J, the gap between germline ends came to 8 bases. Germline CDR1 is SQVTM and CDR2 is ANQGSEA. The CDR3 region is CSVSAADTQYF. For the CDR3, the DNA is TGCAGCGTCTCAGCGGCAGATACGCAGTATTTT.

This chain joins TRBV5-1 and TRBJ2-7; TRBD1 matches at 9 bases. CDR3 length equals 17 residues. The V gene end was trimmed by 4 bases and the J gene end by 0 bases; junction bases not matched to a gene: 11. Germline assignment: CDR1 SGHRS and CDR2 YFSETQ. This chain's CDR3 is CASSPGTGTKYSYEQYF. CDR3 DNA: TGCGCCAGCAGCCCGGGGACAGGGACTAAATACTCCTACGAGCAGTACTTC. Full variable domain (outside the CDR3, taken from reference TRBV5-1 and TRBJ2-7): KAGVTQTPRYLIKTRGQQVTLSCSPISGHRSVSWYQQTPGQGLQFLFEYFSETQRNKGNFPGRFSGRQFSNSRSEMNVSTLELGDSALYLCASSPGTGTKYSYEQYFGPGTRLTVT.

The chain combines TRBV5-4 with TRBJ2-7, with 8 positions matching TRBD2. V trimming: 5 bases; J trimming: 6 bases; junction bases outside the gene matches: 7. Per the germline V gene, CDR1 is SGHNT and CDR2 is YYREEE (reference sequence). The CDR3 runs to 13 residues. The CDR3 loop is CASRVAGRGEQYF. Written as DNA, the CDR3 is TGTGCCAGCAGGGTAGCGGGGCGGGGCGAGCAGTACTTC.

The rearrangement joins TRBV7-2 to TRBJ1-1; tentative D call: TRBD1 (6 bases). Trimming removed 3 bases at V and 7 bases at J, with 12 bases between. The CDR3 loop spans 13 amino acids. Germline V lookup: CDR1 SGHTA, CDR2 FQGNSA. The DNA for the CDR3 is TGTGCCAGCAGCTTGGACAGACAGGTTGAAGCTTTCTTT. Its protein is CASSLDRQVEAFF.

The rearrangement links TRBV28 to TRBJ1-3; D is unclear. Germline lookup yields CDR1 MDHEN and CDR2 SYDVKM. Trimming took 5 bases from V and 0 from J, leaving 8 bases between them. CDR3 size: 14 residues. CDR3 region: CASSLSYSGNTIYF. DNA of the CDR3: TGTGCCAGCAGTCTATCCTACTCTGGAAACACCATATATTTT. The whole variable domain, remainder taken from reference TRBV28 and TRBJ1-3, is DVKVTQSSRYLVKRTGEKVFLECVQDMDHENMFWYRQDPGLGLRLIYFSYDVKMKEKGDIPEGYSVSREKKERFSLILESASTNQTSMYLCASSLSYSGNTIYFGEGSWLTVV.

This clone was seen a handful of times. V and J are TRBV6-5 and TRBJ1-5; 7 nucleotides align to TRBD1. From germline, CDR1 is MNHEY and CDR2 SVGAGI. This CDR3 has 14 residues. J was trimmed by 5 bases and V by 6 bases; bases with no gene match: 7. Written as DNA, the CDR3 is TGTGCCAGCAGCCCGGACAGGATTGATCAGCCCCAGCATTTT. Its translation is CASSPDRIDQPQHF.

The rearrangement uses TRBV5-4 and TRBJ2-5; 12 bases are a match to TRBD1. Germline values: CDR1 SGHNT, CDR2 YYREEE (reference sequence). The CDR3 sequence is 16 residues long. The V and J ends lost 3 bases and 5 bases, in that order; junction bases with no gene match: 8. Here the CDR3 reads CASSSPGTGGLETQYF. The CDR3 DNA reads as TGTGCCAGCAGCTCCCCCGGGACAGGGGGCCTGGAGACCCAGTACTTC.

This clone was seen just once. This chain joins TRBV29-1 and TRBJ2-7; 12 bases align to TRBD1. Trimming at V came to 6 bases and at J to 4 bases, leaving 10 bases not matched to a gene. The CDR3 has 15 amino acids. The V gene's germline CDR1 is SQVTM and CDR2 ANQGSEA. The CDR3 DNA sequence: TGCAGCGTCCTCCGGGACAGGGGGCCGATTTACGAGCAGTACTTC. Protein sequence: CSVLRDRGPIYEQYF.

This chain links TRBV6-2 or TRBV6-3 with TRBJ2-6, with D possibly TRBD2 on 7 matching bases. This CDR3 is built from 19 residues. Germline CDR1 and CDR2: MNHEY and SVGEGT. V lost 5 bases to trimming and J lost 0 bases, with 20 bases between them. Here the CDR3 reads CASSEGGTPGASGANVLTF. CDR3 DNA sequence: TGTGCCAGCAGTGAGGGGGGGACCCCGGGCGCCTCTGGGGCCAACGTCCTGACTTTC.

The gene calls are TRBV6-6 and TRBJ1-6, with TRBD1 matching over 8 bases. This CDR3 has 14 amino acids. The V gene end was trimmed by 2 bases and the J gene end by 6 bases; junction bases not matched to a gene: 0. The V gene's germline CDR1 is MNHNY and CDR2 SVGAGI (reference sequence). The DNA of the CDR3 is TGTGCCAGCAGTTACGGACAGGGTAATTCACCCCTCCACTTT. It specifies CASSYGQGNSPLHF.

The V call is TRBV19, the J call TRBJ1-1, with a weak D call TRBD1 (6 bases). Trimming removed 5 bases at V and 6 bases at J, with 19 bases between. Germline CDR1 LNHDA, CDR2 SQIVND (reference sequence). The CDR3 runs 15 residues. This CDR3 reads CASSASKQGMAEAFF. DNA of the CDR3: TGTGCCAGTAGTGCATCTAAGCAGGGGATGGCTGAAGCTTTCTTT.

The chain has TRBV5-1 and TRBJ1-3; possible D gene TRBD1, 6 bases. From germline, CDR1 is SGHRS and CDR2 YFSETQ. The CDR3 sequence is 17 residues long. Trimming took 0 bases from V and 1 from J, leaving 14 bases between them. CDR3 nucleotides: TGCGCCAGCAGCTTGGCCGGGACACAGAGATCTGGAAACACCATATATTTT. Its translation is CASSLAGTQRSGNTIYF.